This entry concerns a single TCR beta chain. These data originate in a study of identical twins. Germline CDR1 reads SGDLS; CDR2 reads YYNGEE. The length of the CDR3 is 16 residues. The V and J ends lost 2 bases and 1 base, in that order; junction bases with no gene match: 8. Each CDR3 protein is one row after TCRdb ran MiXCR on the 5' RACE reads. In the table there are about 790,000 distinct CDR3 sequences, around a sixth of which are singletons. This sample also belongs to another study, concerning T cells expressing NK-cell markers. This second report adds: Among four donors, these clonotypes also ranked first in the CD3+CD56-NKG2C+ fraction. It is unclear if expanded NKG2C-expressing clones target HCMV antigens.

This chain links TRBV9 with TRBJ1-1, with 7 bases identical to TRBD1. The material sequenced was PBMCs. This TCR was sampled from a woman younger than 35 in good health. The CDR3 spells CASSVVAGTENTEAFF. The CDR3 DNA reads TGTGCCAGCAGCGTCGTCGCCGGGACAGAGAACACTGAAGCTTTCTTT.